What follows is one TCR beta chain and its context. What it binds is unknown. This sample is drawn from a study of blood T cells in healthy people across ages. The CDR3 spans 15 residues. V was trimmed by 5 bases and J by 0 bases, leaving 14 bases between them. The germline gives CDR1 ENHRY, CDR2 SYGVKD. RNA extraction gave at least 5 micrograms of total RNA per sample. Study findings and constraints: The CMV status of each donor remained undetermined, and this could have confounded shifts in expanded clonotypes.

Combining a sample-barcoded 5' primer with a J-beta primer mix, a second PCR ran for roughly 7 to 11 cycles. The template-switch adaptor was a 5' adaptor with 12 random nucleotides. It tagged each cDNA molecule. TCRdb fed the 5' RACE reads into MiXCR, producing one record per CDR3 protein. The sample has around 1,500,000 distinct CDR3 sequences; around 42% are singletons. The chain has TRBV10-3 and TRBJ2-7; D is undetermined. The sequencing input was blood. The source of this sequence is a woman in her late teens or twenties in good health. CDR3 residues: CAISKEMRTSYEQYF. CDR3 nucleotide sequence: TGTGCCATCAGTAAGGAGATGCGGACCTCCTACGAGCAGTACTTC.